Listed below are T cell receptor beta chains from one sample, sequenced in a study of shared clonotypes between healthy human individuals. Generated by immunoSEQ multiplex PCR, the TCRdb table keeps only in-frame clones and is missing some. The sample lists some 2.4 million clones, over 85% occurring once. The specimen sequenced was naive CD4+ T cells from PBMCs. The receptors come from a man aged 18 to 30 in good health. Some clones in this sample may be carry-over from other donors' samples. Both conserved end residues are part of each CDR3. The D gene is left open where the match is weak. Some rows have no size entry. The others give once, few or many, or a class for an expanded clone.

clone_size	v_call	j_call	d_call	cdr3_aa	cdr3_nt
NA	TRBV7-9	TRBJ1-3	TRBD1	CASSAGTGGNTIYF	TGTGCCAGCAGCGCCGGGACAGGGGGAAACACCATATATTTT
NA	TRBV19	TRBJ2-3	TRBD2	CASSDGGLAPSADTQYF	TGTGCCAGTAGTGACGGGGGACTAGCGCCTTCCGCGGATACGCAGTATTTT
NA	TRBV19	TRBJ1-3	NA	CASSIGGGNTIYF	TGTGCCAGTAGTATTGGGGGCGGAAACACCATATATTTT
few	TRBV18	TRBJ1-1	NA	CASSRTREDTEAFF	TGTGCCAGCTCAAGAACCAGGGAAGACACTGAAGCTTTCTTT
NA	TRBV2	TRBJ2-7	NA	CASRDSKQYF	TGTGCCAGCAGAGACAGTAAGCAGTACTTC
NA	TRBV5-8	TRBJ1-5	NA	CASSWGYSNQPQHF	TGTGCCAGCAGCTGGGGTTATAGCAATCAGCCCCAGCATTTT
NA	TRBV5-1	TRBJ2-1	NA	CASSLPSLDEQFF	TGCGCCAGCAGCTTACCTTCGCTGGATGAGCAGTTCTTC
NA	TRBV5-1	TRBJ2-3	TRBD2	CASSFLATSPPDTQYF	TGCGCCAGCAGCTTTTTAGCGACTAGCCCTCCAGATACGCAGTATTTT
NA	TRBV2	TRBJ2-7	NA	CASIRILHYEQYF	TGTGCCAGCATCAGAATCCTCCACTACGAGCAGTACTTC
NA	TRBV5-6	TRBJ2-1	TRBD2	CASGSDLAVYNEQFF	TGTGCCAGCGGATCGGATCTAGCGGTCTACAATGAGCAGTTCTTC
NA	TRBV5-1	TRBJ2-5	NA	CASRGLILGETQYF	TGCGCCAGCAGAGGACTGATCTTGGGAGAGACCCAGTACTTC
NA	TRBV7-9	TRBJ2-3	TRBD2	CASSPGTRVQTDTQYF	TGTGCCAGCAGCCCTGGGACTAGAGTACAGACAGATACGCAGTATTTT
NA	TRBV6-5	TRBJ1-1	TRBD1	CASSYDQGAGEAFF	TGTGCCAGCAGTTACGACCAGGGGGCCGGTGAAGCTTTCTTT
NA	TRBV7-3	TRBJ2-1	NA	CASSLSAGPYNEQFF	TGTGCCAGCAGCTTAAGTGCAGGGCCGTACAATGAGCAGTTCTTC
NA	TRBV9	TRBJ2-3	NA	CASSLRGSRDTQYF	TGTGCCAGCAGCTTACGAGGGAGTAGAGATACGCAGTATTTT
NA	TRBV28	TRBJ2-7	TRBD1	CASRYPGTGGSEQYF	TGTGCCAGCCGCTACCCCGGGACAGGGGGCTCCGAGCAGTACTTC
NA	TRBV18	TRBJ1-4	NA	CASSPDSGEKLFF	TGTGCCAGCTCACCGGACAGCGGGGAAAAACTGTTTTTT
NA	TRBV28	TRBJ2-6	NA	CASLSPAGKVSSGANVLTF	TGTGCCAGTCTCTCCCCCGCCGGGAAGGTTAGCTCTGGGGCCAACGTCCTGACTTTC
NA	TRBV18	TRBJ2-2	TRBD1	CASSPPGTGLNTGELFF	TGTGCCAGCTCACCACCGGGGACAGGCCTCAACACCGGGGAGCTGTTTTTT
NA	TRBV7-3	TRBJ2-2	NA	CASSSQTGTNTGELFF	TGTGCCAGCAGCTCTCAGACCGGGACTAACACCGGGGAGCTGTTTTTT
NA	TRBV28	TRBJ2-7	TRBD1	CASSRPRRGGQGAYEQYF	TGTGCCAGCAGCCGACCCCGGCGTGGGGGACAGGGGGCCTACGAGCAGTACTTC
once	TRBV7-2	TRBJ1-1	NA	CASSSRDGATEAFF	TGTGCCAGCAGCTCCAGGGATGGCGCCACTGAAGCTTTCTTT
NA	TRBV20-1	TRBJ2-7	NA	CSGAASYEQYF	TGCAGTGGGGCAGCCTCCTACGAGCAGTACTTC
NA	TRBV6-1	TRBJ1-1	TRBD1	CAIDRGLGTEAFF	TGTGCCATTGACAGGGGGCTGGGGACTGAAGCTTTCTTT
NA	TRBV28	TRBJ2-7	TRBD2	CASRTSVPYEQYF	TGTGCCAGCAGGACTAGCGTACCCTACGAGCAGTACTTC
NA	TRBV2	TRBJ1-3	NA	CASSPPGKGNTIYF	TGTGCCAGCAGTCCCCCAGGGAAGGGAAACACCATATATTTT
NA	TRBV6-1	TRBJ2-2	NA	CASSEGGRRGRDTGELFF	TGTGCCAGCAGTGAAGGGGGCAGGAGGGGGCGAGACACCGGGGAGCTGTTTTTT
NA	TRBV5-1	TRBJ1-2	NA	CASSSSGAFNYGYTF	TGCGCCAGCAGCTCGTCGGGGGCTTTTAACTATGGCTACACCTTC
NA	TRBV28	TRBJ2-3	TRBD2	CASIALAGSGVDTQYF	TGTGCCAGCATAGCCCTAGCGGGATCGGGGGTGGATACGCAGTATTTT
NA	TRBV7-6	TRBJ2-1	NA	CASSLAVGEQFF	TGTGCCAGCAGCTTAGCGGTAGGGGAGCAGTTCTTC
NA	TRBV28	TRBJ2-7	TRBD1	CASSLPGQPVYEQYF	TGTGCCAGCAGTCTCCCGGGACAGCCCGTCTACGAGCAGTACTTC
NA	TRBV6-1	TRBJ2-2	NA	CASSEELNTGELFF	TGTGCCAGCAGTGAAGAACTGAACACCGGGGAGCTGTTTTTT
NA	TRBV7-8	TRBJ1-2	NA	CASRLTDGGNYGYTF	TGTGCCAGCAGATTGACCGACGGCGGGAACTATGGCTACACCTTC
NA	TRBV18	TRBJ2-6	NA	CASSPGQVSGANVLTF	TGTGCCAGCTCACCGGGGCAGGTGTCCGGGGCCAACGTCCTGACTTTC
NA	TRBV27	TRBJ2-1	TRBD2	CASSFGGAQYNEQFF	TGTGCCAGCAGTTTCGGGGGGGCGCAATACAATGAGCAGTTCTTC
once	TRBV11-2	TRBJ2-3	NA	CASSLAPRRDTQYF	TGTGCCAGCAGCTTAGCCCCAAGGCGAGATACGCAGTATTTT
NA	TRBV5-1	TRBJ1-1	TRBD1	CASSFMTGASSEAFF	TGCGCCAGCAGCTTTATGACAGGGGCCTCTTCTGAAGCTTTCTTT
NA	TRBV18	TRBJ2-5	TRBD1	CASSPYRAGGQETQYF	TGTGCCAGCTCACCATACAGGGCAGGGGGACAAGAGACCCAGTACTTC
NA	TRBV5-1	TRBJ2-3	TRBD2	CASSLDSGRASDTQYF	TGCGCCAGCAGCTTGGATAGCGGGAGGGCCTCGGATACGCAGTATTTT
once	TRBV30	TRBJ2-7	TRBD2	CAWSVRASGRPLSYEQYF	TGTGCCTGGAGTGTACGGGCTAGCGGGAGGCCCCTCTCCTACGAGCAGTACTTC
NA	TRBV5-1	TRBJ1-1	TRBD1	CASSPLGQVIEAFF	TGCGCCAGCAGCCCCCTGGGACAGGTAATTGAAGCTTTCTTT
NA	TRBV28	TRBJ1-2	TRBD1	CASSATGQGGYTF	TGTGCCAGCAGTGCGACAGGGCAGGGAGGCTACACCTTC
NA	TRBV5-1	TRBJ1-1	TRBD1	CASSVGQPLSLTEAFF	TGCGCCAGCAGCGTGGGACAGCCACTCAGCCTCACTGAAGCTTTCTTT
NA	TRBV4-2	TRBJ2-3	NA	CASSQDPPYGRTQYF	TGTGCCAGCAGCCAAGATCCCCCCTACGGGAGAACGCAGTATTTT
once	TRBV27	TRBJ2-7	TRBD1	CASSSLTGRSYEQYF	TGTGCCAGCAGTTCCTTGACAGGGAGATCCTACGAGCAGTACTTC
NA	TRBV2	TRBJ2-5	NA	CASSELGAETQYF	TGTGCCAGCAGTGAATTAGGTGCGGAGACCCAGTACTTC
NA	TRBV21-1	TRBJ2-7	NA	CASSKEGGRDRSYEQYF	TGTGCCAGCAGCAAAGAAGGGGGCAGGGACAGGAGCTACGAGCAGTACTTC
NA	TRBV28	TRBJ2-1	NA	CASSLNVGEQFF	TGTGCCAGCAGTTTAAACGTAGGCGAGCAGTTCTTC
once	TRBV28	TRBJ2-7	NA	CASSPPTVPYEQYF	TGTGCCAGCAGTCCCCCGACAGTCCCCTACGAGCAGTACTTC